One and the same sample provided the 18 T cell receptor beta chains below, sequenced in a study of T cell responses to AZD1222 COVID-19 vaccine. Using immunoSEQ multiplex PCR, the repertoire was profiled, and TCRdb retains in-frame clones only, with some absent. The sample records around 47,000 clones, just under 80% being singletons. Source: peripheral blood, taken 28 days after the second dose of the MenACWY control vaccine. All receptors derive from an adult who received the MenACWY meningococcal vaccine as a control.

J is TRBJ2-7 and V is TRBV2; 15 bases align to TRBD2. Trimming took 6 bases from V and 3 from J; bases not matched to a gene: 6. Germline CDR1 is SNHLY and CDR2 is FYNNEI. The CDR3 contains 16 residues. CDR3: CASSGLAGGNNYEQYF. CDR3 DNA: TGTGCCAGCAGCGGACTAGCGGGAGGGAATAACTACGAGCAGTACTTC.

The chain has TRBV12-3 or TRBV12-4 and TRBJ2-1; TRBD2 matches 9 bases. Unmatched junction bases numbered 5, after V lost 10 bases and J lost 4 bases. The CDR3 totals 13 residues. The DNA of the CDR3 is TGTGCCACAGCGGGGGGCGGGTACAATGAGCAGTTCTTC. This sequence encodes CATAGGGYNEQFF.

This CDR3 reads CASSRRGGAKNTEAFF. The CDR3 nucleotides read TGTGCCAGCAGCCGACGAGGCGGGGCAAAGAACACTGAAGCTTTCTTT. V gene TRBV7-9 combines with J gene TRBJ1-1; D perhaps matches TRBD1 (5 bases). The CDR3 is made up of 16 amino acids. Germline assignment: CDR1 SEHNR and CDR2 FQNEAQ (reference sequence). The V gene lost 5 bases and the J gene lost 1 base, with 17 bases spanning the gap.

The CDR3 sequence: CASSLSPAGETQYF. DNA for the CDR3: TGTGCCAGCAGTTTATCCCCCGCCGGGGAGACCCAGTACTTC. The chain joins TRBV28 to TRBJ2-5; D is ambiguous. V lost 1 base and J lost 5, with 11 bases in between. The V gene's germline CDR1 is MDHEN and CDR2 SYDVKM. The CDR3 runs 14 residues.

This clone was observed a single time. J is TRBJ2-7 and V is TRBV29-1; D tentatively reads TRBD1 or TRBD2 (5 bases each). Per germline, CDR1 SQVTM and CDR2 ANQGSEA. V was shortened by 7 bases and J by 2 bases, with 15 bases between the two germline ends. This CDR3 has 13 amino acids. CDR3: CSATSGTPYEQYF. The CDR3 region has the DNA TGCAGCGCCACTTCCGGGACCCCCTACGAGCAGTACTTC.

The chain carries TRBV6-4 and TRBJ1-2; no clear D. CDR3 length equals 13 residues. From germline, CDR1 is MRHNA and CDR2 SNTAGT. Trimming took 5 bases from V and 7 from J, leaving 14 bases between them. CDR3 in amino acids: CASSPGSKGGYTF. The CDR3 bases are TGTGCCAGCAGTCCCGGCAGTAAAGGTGGCTACACCTTC.

This clone was observed a handful of times. The rearrangement links TRBV14 to TRBJ2-7; unclear D gene. The V and J ends lost 0 bases and 2 bases respectively, with 11 bases between them. CDR3 size: 15 residues. Germline assignment: CDR1 SGHDN and CDR2 FVKESK. CDR3 loop: CASSQDEALPYEQYF. Here the CDR3 DNA reads TGTGCCAGCAGCCAAGATGAGGCCCTCCCCTACGAGCAGTACTTC.

The chain uses TRBV27 and TRBJ1-6; TRBD1 might be the D (6 bases). This CDR3 is built from 13 residues. Trimming pared 7 bases from V and 9 bases from J, leaving 13 bases between. The V gene's germline CDR1 is MNHEY and CDR2 SMNVEV (reference sequence). CDR3 nucleotides: TGTGCCAGCACTAAAGAGGGGGGTTCACCCCTCCACTTT. Its protein is CASTKEGGSPLHF.

J is TRBJ1-4 and V is TRBV30; D is undetermined. V lost 2 bases and J 6 bases, leaving 16 bases between the germline ends. Germline CDR1 and CDR2: GTSNPN and SVGIG (reference sequence). This CDR3 has 15 amino acids. CDR3 in DNA: TGTGCCTGGAGTTTGTCGTTTAGAGACGATGAAAAACTGTTTTTT. Protein product: CAWSLSFRDDEKLFF. Drawing the rest from reference TRBV30 and TRBJ1-4, the complete variable domain is SQTIHQWPATLVQPVGSPLSLECTVEGTSNPNLYWYRQAAGRGLQLLFYSVGIGQISSEVPQNLSASRPQDRQFILSSKKLLLSDSGFYLCAWSLSFRDDEKLFFGSGTQLSVL.

The CDR3 coding sequence is TGTGCCAGCAGCCTCTCGGGTGAGAATGAAAAACTGTTTTTT. Amino acid sequence: CASSLSGENEKLFF. The chain couples TRBV7-9 to TRBJ1-4, with D uncertain. Trimming pared 5 bases from V and 5 bases from J, leaving 12 bases between. From germline, CDR1 is SEHNR and CDR2 FQNEAQ (reference sequence). The CDR3 is made up of 14 amino acids. The full variable domain, in which reference TRBV7-9 and TRBJ1-4 provide the parts outside the CDR3, is DTGVSQNPRHKITKRGQNVTFRCDPISEHNRLYWYRQTLGQGPEFLTYFQNEAQLEKSRLLSDRFSAERPKGSFSTLEIQRTEQGDSAMYLCASSLSGENEKLFFGSGTQLSVL.

The chain carries TRBV30 and TRBJ1-2; D call uncertain. The V end was cut by 1 base, the J end by 4 bases, with 7 bases between. The CDR3 has 12 amino acids. Per the germline V gene, CDR1 is GTSNPN and CDR2 is SVGIG (reference sequence). Here the CDR3 reads CAWSDTFYGYTF. In nucleotides, the CDR3 is TGTGCCTGGAGTGACACGTTCTATGGCTACACCTTC.

V gene TRBV25-1 combines with J gene TRBJ1-6, with D perhaps matching TRBD1 (5 bases). The germline V and J ends were trimmed by 6 bases and 9 bases, with 12 bases remaining between them. The CDR3 sequence is 13 residues long. Germline lookup yields CDR1 MGHDK and CDR2 SYGVNS. This CDR3 is CASRDGARSPLHF. The CDR3 region has the DNA TGTGCCAGCAGGGACGGGGCGCGTTCACCCCTCCACTTT.

The chain combines TRBV14 with TRBJ2-5; TRBD1 or TRBD2 may be the D gene (5 bases each). Germline CDR1 is SGHDN and CDR2 is FVKESK. V was pared by 1 base and J by 5 bases, with 17 bases between. This CDR3 has 16 residues. The CDR3 coding sequence is TGTGCCAGCAGCCAAGGCCGTTTGGGGGACCGGGAGACCCAGTACTTC. Translation gives CASSQGRLGDRETQYF. Filled out from reference TRBV14 and TRBJ2-5, the complete variable domain reads EAGVTQFPSHSVIEKGQTVTLRCDPISGHDNLYWYRRVMGKEIKFLLHFVKESKQDESGMPNNRFLAERTGGTYSTLKVQPAELEDSGVYFCASSQGRLGDRETQYFGPGTRLLVL.

The chain couples TRBV11-2 to TRBJ2-4; the match to TRBD1 covers 7 bases. The CDR3 is 17 amino acids. Germline lookup yields CDR1 SGHAT and CDR2 FQNNGV. V lost 0 bases to trimming and J lost 0 bases; unmatched junction nucleotides: 5. CDR3 nucleotide sequence: TGTGCCAGCAGCTTAGATGTGGGACAGCGAGCCAAAAACATTCAGTACTTC. Its protein is CASSLDVGQRAKNIQYF.

The chain joins TRBV2 to TRBJ1-3, with D perhaps TRBD1 (5 bases). CDR1 is SNHLY and CDR2 is FYNNEI in the germline V gene. The CDR3 extends over 15 amino acids. Trimming cost V 4 bases and J 0 bases, with 10 bases left between them. The CDR3 DNA reads as TGTGCCAGCAGTGTGCAGGGACCCTCTGGAAACACCATATATTTT. It encodes CASSVQGPSGNTIYF.

This chain joins TRBV11-1 and TRBJ2-1; 7 nucleotides match TRBD2. Germline V gene lookup returns CDR1 SGHAT and CDR2 FQDESV (reference sequence). The CDR3 spans 15 residues. J was trimmed by 0 bases and V by 5 bases; bases with no gene match: 4. CDR3 sequence: CASSRTRSSYNEQFF. CDR3 coding DNA: TGTGCCAGCAGCCGGACTAGGAGCTCCTACAATGAGCAGTTCTTC.

This chain uses TRBV6-4 with TRBJ2-5; 7 nucleotides align to TRBD1. V lost 6 bases, J lost 4 bases, and 5 bases stayed unmatched. The CDR3 has 13 amino acids. CDR1 is MRHNA, CDR2 SNTAGT, per germline. CDR3 sequence: CASSAHRGETQYF. The CDR3 coding sequence is TGTGCCAGCAGCGCACACAGGGGAGAGACCCAGTACTTC.

V usage is TRBV30 and J usage is TRBJ2-5, with 7 bases lining up with TRBD1. Unmatched junction bases numbered 3, after V lost 0 bases and J lost 5 bases. Germline loops: CDR1 GTSNPN, CDR2 SVGIG (reference sequence). The CDR3 loop spans 13 amino acids. The CDR3 sequence is CAWSVNRGETQYF. Written as DNA, the CDR3 is TGTGCCTGGAGTGTAAACAGGGGTGAGACCCAGTACTTC.